This TCR beta chain emerged from a study of tumor and adjacent non-tumor tissue in lung cancer. Looking at the study overall: Each sample yielded some 4 million productive TCRbeta reads on average. The study, taken as a whole, reports: Tumor repertoires had a smaller top 100 clone share than normal lung.

Comments on this clonotype: Its cognate antigen is unknown. At one end the junction does not follow the germline gene, possibly because of a read error.

Three rounds of nested PCR, following a modified ARM-PCR protocol, produced the TCRbeta library. MiXCR, run by TCRdb on the multiplex PCR reads, gives a single entry per CDR3 protein. The data show around 100,000 distinct CDR3 sequences, with approximately 65% seen just once and around 19% held by the top ten. No cell sorting was done before RNA was extracted from the tissue. Distant lung tissue was collected more than 3 cm away from the tumor edge. Donors were chemotherapy-naive, newly diagnosed lung cancer surgical patients in China, August–late 2014. This TCR came from a man younger than 40 with non-small cell lung cancer. The specimen was distant non-tumor lung tissue.

The DNA for the CDR3 is TGCAGTGCTAGAGATTCGAAGGGTAATCGGCCCCAGCATTTT. It translates to CSARDSKGNRPQHF. The chain links TRBV20-1 to TRBJ1-5; D ambiguous. The CDR3 totals 14 residues. The germline gives CDR1 DFQATT, CDR2 SNEGSKA (reference sequence).